One and the same sample provided the 30 T cell receptor beta chains below, sequenced in a study of identical twins. TCRdb reprocessed the 5' RACE reads via MiXCR and lists one record per CDR3 protein. Of some 590,000 distinct CDR3 sequences in the sample, nearly 10% were seen once. This sample was shared with a second study, whose subject was yellow fever vaccine responses in identical twins.

Input material: PBMCs. The origin of the receptors is a woman aged 18-35 years in good health.

As concerns this clonotype: With a much larger clone just one base away, this may be a read error. The chain couples TRBV12-3 or TRBV12-4 to TRBJ2-4; TRBD2 agrees at 7 bases. The CDR3 covers 18 residues. CDR3 nucleotides: TGTACCAGCAGTTTAGTTAGGGCGGGAGAGGTCACCAAAAACATTCAGTACTTC. As protein: CTSSLVRAGEVTKNIQYF.

This sequence joins TRBV6-1 and TRBJ1-4; D is undetermined. This CDR3 region has 16 residues. Germline values: CDR1 MNHNS, CDR2 SASEGT. Trimming removed 5 bases at V and 3 bases at J, with 16 bases between. CDR3 amino acids: CASSPSVEGPNEKLFF. The CDR3 DNA sequence: TGTGCCAGCAGTCCCTCTGTCGAAGGCCCTAATGAAAAACTGTTTTTT.

This clonotype has a handful of counts. This sequence joins TRBV5-1 and TRBJ1-2; D is uncertain. The CDR3 has 16 residues. Germline CDR1 SGHRS, CDR2 YFSETQ. V was clipped by 0 bases and J by 0 bases, with 12 bases between them. This chain's CDR3 is CASSLALSGANYGYTF. CDR3 coding DNA: TGCGCCAGCAGCTTGGCGTTGTCAGGAGCTAACTATGGCTACACCTTC.

This clonotype was found many times. The V gene is TRBV28, the J gene TRBJ2-3, with TRBD1 matching 8 bases. Germline V gene sequence: CDR1 MDHEN, CDR2 SYDVKM. Trimming cost V 6 bases and J 2 bases; bases outside gene matches: 7. The CDR3 totals 15 residues. CDR3 loop: CASSPDRGNTDTQYF. The DNA of the CDR3 is TGTGCCAGCAGCCCCGACAGGGGAAACACAGATACGCAGTATTTT. Full variable domain (missing parts from reference TRBV28 and TRBJ2-3): DVKVTQSSRYLVKRTGEKVFLECVQDMDHENMFWYRQDPGLGLRLIYFSYDVKMKEKGDIPEGYSVSREKKERFSLILESASTNQTSMYLCASSPDRGNTDTQYFGPGTRLTVL.

This clonotype was picked up a small number of times. The genes are TRBV29-1 and TRBJ1-2, with D unresolved. CDR3 length: 13 residues. In germline, CDR1 is SQVTM, CDR2 ANQGSEA. V lost 7 bases, J lost 11 bases, and 23 bases lay in between. The CDR3 region is CSASGPPVSGYTF. In DNA form, the CDR3 reads TGCAGCGCGTCGGGCCCCCCTGTCAGTGGTTACACCTTC.

This clonotype showed up just a few times. This chain connects TRBV7-9 to TRBJ2-3; the match to TRBD2 covers 11 bases. V was pared by 4 bases and J by 2 bases, with 5 bases of the junction left unmatched. CDR1 SEHNR and CDR2 FQNEAQ come from the germline V gene (reference sequence). The length of the CDR3 is 16 residues. CDR3 sequence reads: CASSWGTSGITDTQYF. CDR3 nucleotide sequence: TGTGCCAGCAGCTGGGGGACTAGCGGCATCACAGATACGCAGTATTTT.

This clonotype was observed many times. V and J are TRBV5-1 and TRBJ2-5, with 8 bases identical to TRBD2. The junction had 4 bases not matched to a gene; V was cut back by 4 bases and J by 2 bases. The CDR3 loop spans 14 amino acids. Germline values: CDR1 SGHRS, CDR2 YFSETQ. The CDR3 sequence is CASSLGTRQETQYF. The CDR3 nucleotides are TGCGCCAGCAGCCTAGGGACTAGACAAGAGACCCAGTACTTC.

This rearrangement joins TRBV7-2 to TRBJ2-5, with a tentative D call TRBD2 (5 bases). The ends were cut back, 4 bases at V and 5 bases at J, with 17 bases in the middle. The CDR3 totals 15 residues. Germline V lookup: CDR1 SGHTA, CDR2 FQGNSA. The CDR3 bases are TGTGCCAGCAGCTCAACAGCCTTACGGAGGGAGACCCAGTACTTC. Translated, it gives CASSSTALRRETQYF.

This clonotype was observed at least ten times. V usage is TRBV11-2 and J usage is TRBJ2-7, with a weak D call TRBD1 (5 bases). The CDR3 has 12 amino acids. Trimming left V 8 bases short and J 1 base short, with 9 bases between. CDR1 is SGHAT, CDR2 FQNNGV, per germline. The CDR3 DNA reads as TGTGCCAGCTCTAAGGGGTCCTACGAGCAGTACTTC. Its translation is CASSKGSYEQYF.

Ten or more counts support this clonotype. The CDR3 sequence is CASSPFSGTSTGELFF. The CDR3 DNA sequence: TGTGCCAGCAGCCCCTTCTCTGGGACCTCCACCGGGGAGCTGTTTTTT. The J gene is TRBJ2-2, the V gene TRBV7-9; D could derive from TRBD1 or TRBD2 (5 bases each). The CDR3 consists of 16 residues. Germline V gene sequence: CDR1 SEHNR, CDR2 FQNEAQ (reference sequence). V was cut by 5 bases and J by 4 bases, with 17 bases left in between.

The rearrangement links TRBV20-1 to TRBJ1-4; 7 bases are a match to TRBD1. The CDR3 covers 16 residues. The trim removed 6 bases at V and 11 bases at J, leaving 21 bases unmatched. Germline V lookup: CDR1 DFQATT, CDR2 SNEGSKA (reference sequence). CDR3 region: CSAPTAGGQGGKKLFF. CDR3 DNA: TGCAGTGCCCCCACGGCGGGAGGGCAGGGGGGGAAGAAACTGTTTTTT.

This clonotype has just a few counts. The chain is built from TRBV11-2 and TRBJ2-3; weak D call: TRBD1 (6 bases). The V gene lost 6 bases and the J gene lost 7 bases, with 20 bases spanning the gap. This CDR3 has 15 residues. CDR1 is SGHAT, CDR2 FQNNGV, per germline. CDR3 sequence (DNA): TGTGCCAGCAGGCCGGTGGGGGCCAACATGAATACGCAGTATTTT. Translated: CASRPVGANMNTQYF.

The chain recombines TRBV5-1 with TRBJ2-7; TRBD2 might be the D (6 bases). This CDR3 has 15 residues. Trimming took 0 bases from V and 4 from J, leaving 14 bases between them. CDR1 and CDR2 (germline): SGHRS, YFSETQ. In DNA, the CDR3 is TGCGCCAGCAGCTTGGAAGGGGTGGCGGGGTACGAGCAGTACTTC. Translation gives CASSLEGVAGYEQYF. The full variable domain, its missing parts supplied by reference TRBV5-1 and TRBJ2-7, is KAGVTQTPRYLIKTRGQQVTLSCSPISGHRSVSWYQQTPGQGLQFLFEYFSETQRNKGNFPGRFSGRQFSNSRSEMNVSTLELGDSALYLCASSLEGVAGYEQYFGPGTRLTVT.

CDR3 DNA sequence: TGTGCCAGCAGCCATTTCGTACTAGCGGGAAACCCTGGTGAGCAGTTCTTC. The encoded protein is CASSHFVLAGNPGEQFF. The chain carries TRBV3-1 and TRBJ2-1; 10 nucleotides match TRBD2. V dropped 3 bases and J dropped 9; count of bases not matched to a gene: 14. Germline V gene sequence: CDR1 LGHDT, CDR2 YNNKEL (reference sequence). This CDR3 is built from 17 residues.

The chain carries TRBV6-2 or TRBV6-3 and TRBJ2-1, with 7 bases matching TRBD2. Trimming removed 6 bases from V and 1 base from J; junction bases left unmatched: 9. CDR3 length: 16 amino acids. Germline assignment: CDR1 MNHEY and CDR2 SVGEGT. The CDR3 region is CASRPRLATSYNEQFF. The CDR3, as DNA: TGTGCCAGCAGACCCCGACTAGCCACATCCTACAATGAGCAGTTCTTC.

The CDR3 nucleotides are TGTGCCAGCAGCAGATCCGGGACAACTGCCGGGGAGCTGTTTTTT. The encoded protein is CASSRSGTTAGELFF. The chain employs TRBV7-9 and TRBJ2-2; D might be TRBD1 (6 bases). V was pared by 5 bases and J by 6 bases, with 16 bases between. The CDR3 runs 15 residues. CDR1 SEHNR and CDR2 FQNEAQ come from the germline V gene (reference sequence). The full variable domain, its missing parts supplied by reference TRBV7-9 and TRBJ2-2, is DTGVSQNPRHKITKRGQNVTFRCDPISEHNRLYWYRQTLGQGPEFLTYFQNEAQLEKSRLLSDRFSAERPKGSFSTLEIQRTEQGDSAMYLCASSRSGTTAGELFFGEGSRLTVL.

The V and J genes are TRBV14 and TRBJ1-4; D is ambiguous. V dropped 1 base and J dropped 5 bases, with 2 bases sitting between them. Germline CDR1 is SGHDN and CDR2 is FVKESK. This CDR3 is 12 amino acids long. The CDR3 DNA reads TGTGCCAGCAGCCAAGGGAATGAAAAACTGTTTTTT. This codes for CASSQGNEKLFF.

The genes are TRBV7-9 and TRBJ2-7; unclear D gene. Germline loops: CDR1 SEHNR, CDR2 FQNEAQ (reference sequence). Between the trimmed V and J ends, which lost 1 base and 5 bases, there was a span of 6 bases. The CDR3 length is 12 residues. This CDR3 is CASSLGADEQYF. For the CDR3, the DNA is TGTGCCAGCAGCTTAGGGGCTGACGAGCAGTACTTC.

V is TRBV4-3 and J is TRBJ2-7, with a weak D call TRBD2 (6 bases). From germline, CDR1 is LGHNA and CDR2 YSLEER. The CDR3 has 15 amino acids. The V and J ends lost 0 bases and 3 bases respectively, with 12 bases between them. For the CDR3, the DNA is TGCGCCAGCAGCCAAGACCCGGGAGACTTCTACGAGCAGTACTTC. Translated, it gives CASSQDPGDFYEQYF.

V usage is TRBV10-3 and J usage is TRBJ2-1; no firm D call. Looked up from germline, CDR1 is ENHRY and CDR2 is SYGVKD. The CDR3 consists of 13 residues. Trimming took 4 bases from V and 6 from J, leaving 10 bases between them. The CDR3, as DNA: TGTGCCATCAGTGTTTTGGTGGGCAATGAGCAGTTCTTC. Translating gives CAISVLVGNEQFF.

The chain employs TRBV29-1 and TRBJ1-3; D is perhaps TRBD1 (5 bases). Between the trimmed V and J ends, which lost 7 bases and 0 bases, there was a span of 16 bases. Looked up from germline, CDR1 is SQVTM and CDR2 is ANQGSEA. CDR3 length equals 15 residues. The CDR3 DNA sequence: TGCAGCGCCTGGGACGGACTAAGCTCTGGAAACACCATATATTTT. The encoded protein is CSAWDGLSSGNTIYF.

This clonotype was counted at least ten times. The V and J genes are TRBV2 and TRBJ1-5; TRBD1 aligns across 10 bases. Germline assignment: CDR1 SNHLY and CDR2 FYNNEI. V lost 3 bases and J lost 7; bases outside the gene matches: 9. The CDR3 covers 16 residues. The CDR3 protein is CASSESWTGGIQPQHF. The CDR3 DNA sequence: TGTGCCAGCAGTGAGTCGTGGACAGGGGGGATCCAGCCCCAGCATTTT.

The sample holds a few counts of this clonotype. This chain uses TRBV7-6 with TRBJ2-3; no clear D. The germline V gene has CDR1 SGHVS and CDR2 FNYEAQ. Trimming stripped 1 base from V and 5 bases from J, with 10 bases between. The CDR3 totals 14 residues. This chain's CDR3 is CASSLGIGRDTQYF. DNA of the CDR3: TGTGCCAGCAGCTTAGGAATAGGGCGAGATACGCAGTATTTT.

The chain uses TRBV12-3 or TRBV12-4 and TRBJ2-2; weak D call: TRBD2 (7 bases). The germline V and J ends were trimmed by 6 bases and 2 bases, with 16 bases remaining between them. The CDR3 length is 16 residues. CDR3 region: CASRTWGGTNTGELFF. CDR3 DNA: TGTGCCAGCAGGACCTGGGGGGGGACAAACACCGGGGAGCTGTTTTTT.

V gene TRBV20-1 combines with J gene TRBJ2-1; 7 bases align to TRBD2. Germline-derived CDR1 and CDR2 are DFQATT and SNEGSKA (reference sequence). The CDR3 contains 18 residues. For the CDR3, the DNA is TGCAGCGCAAACTCCCCCAGCGGGATAATTGATATTTACAATGAGCAGTTCTTC. As protein: CSANSPSGIIDIYNEQFF.

This clonotype has a handful of counts. The chain has TRBV28 and TRBJ2-1; D not resolved. CDR1 and CDR2 (germline): MDHEN, SYDVKM. Trimming removed 11 bases from V and 4 bases from J, with 12 bases in between. This CDR3 has 12 residues. The CDR3 coding sequence is TGTGCCGCCTCTCCCTTTTACAATGAGCAGTTCTTC. Translated: CAASPFYNEQFF.

Many counts were recorded for this clonotype. The chain has TRBV3-1 and TRBJ2-1; possible D gene TRBD1, 5 bases. Per germline, CDR1 LGHDT and CDR2 YNNKEL (reference sequence). The CDR3 sequence is 12 residues long. V was pared by 3 bases and J by 9 bases, with 9 bases between. Here the CDR3 reads CASSHAGIEQFF. DNA of the CDR3: TGTGCCAGCAGCCACGCAGGGATTGAGCAGTTCTTC.

The chain employs TRBV5-6 and TRBJ2-1; D is uncertain. V lost 0 bases to trimming and J lost 5 bases, with 9 bases between them. The CDR3 sequence is 14 residues long. Germline V lookup: CDR1 SGHDT, CDR2 YYEEEE. The CDR3 spells CASSLGPNDNEQFF. CDR3 DNA sequence: TGTGCCAGCAGCTTGGGCCCAAACGACAATGAGCAGTTCTTC. Combining the CDR3 with reference TRBV5-6 and TRBJ2-1 gives the whole variable domain DAGVTQSPTHLIKTRGQQVTLRCSPKSGHDTVSWYQQALGQGPQFIFQYYEEEERQRGNFPDRFSGHQFPNYSSELNVNALLLGDSALYLCASSLGPNDNEQFFGPGTRLTVL.

This rearrangement joins TRBV4-2 to TRBJ2-7; 7 bases are a match to TRBD2. The length of the CDR3 is 14 residues. J was trimmed by 3 bases and V by 1 base; bases with no gene match: 3. Germline CDR1 and CDR2: LGHNA and YNFKEQ. This CDR3 reads CASSQASGYYEQYF. In DNA form, the CDR3 reads TGTGCCAGCAGCCAAGCTAGCGGCTACTACGAGCAGTACTTC.

In its sample, this clonotype was seen many times. The V and J genes are TRBV20-1 and TRBJ2-2; 10 bases match TRBD2. Germline values: CDR1 DFQATT, CDR2 SNEGSKA (reference sequence). The CDR3 has 16 amino acids. V shed 3 bases, J shed 1 base, and the junction held 5 bases outside the gene matches. For the CDR3, the DNA is TGCAGTGCTAGTGCTAGCGGGGGCCGGAACACCGGGGAGCTGTTTTTT. Amino acid sequence: CSASASGGRNTGELFF.